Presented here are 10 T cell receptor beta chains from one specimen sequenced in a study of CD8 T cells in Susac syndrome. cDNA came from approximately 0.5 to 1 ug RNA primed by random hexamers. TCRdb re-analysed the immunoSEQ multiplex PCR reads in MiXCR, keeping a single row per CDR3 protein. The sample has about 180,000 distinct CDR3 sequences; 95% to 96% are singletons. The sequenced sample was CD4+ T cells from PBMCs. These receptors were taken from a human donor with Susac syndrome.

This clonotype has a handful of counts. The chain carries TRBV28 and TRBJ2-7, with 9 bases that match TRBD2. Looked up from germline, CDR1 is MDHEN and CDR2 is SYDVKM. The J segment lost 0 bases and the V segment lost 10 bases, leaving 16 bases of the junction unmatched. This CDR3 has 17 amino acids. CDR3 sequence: CATVPGTSPFGSYEQYF. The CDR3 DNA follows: TGTGCCACCGTCCCCGGGACTAGCCCGTTCGGCTCCTACGAGCAGTACTTC.

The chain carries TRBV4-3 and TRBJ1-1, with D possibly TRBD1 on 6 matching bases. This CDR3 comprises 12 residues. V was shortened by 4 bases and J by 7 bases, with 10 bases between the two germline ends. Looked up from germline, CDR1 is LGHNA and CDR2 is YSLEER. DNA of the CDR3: TGCGCCAGCAGCCGGACACAGGGTGAAGCTTTCTTT. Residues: CASSRTQGEAFF.

The CDR3 sequence: CASSLGGVGKNIQYF. The CDR3 bases are TGTGCCAGCAGCCTCGGAGGGGTTGGCAAAAACATTCAGTACTTC. The V call is TRBV14, the J call TRBJ2-4, with a weak D call TRBD2 (6 bases). CDR1 SGHDN and CDR2 FVKESK come from the germline V gene. The CDR3 has 15 amino acids. V gave up 4 bases and J gave up 3 bases, with 13 bases separating them.

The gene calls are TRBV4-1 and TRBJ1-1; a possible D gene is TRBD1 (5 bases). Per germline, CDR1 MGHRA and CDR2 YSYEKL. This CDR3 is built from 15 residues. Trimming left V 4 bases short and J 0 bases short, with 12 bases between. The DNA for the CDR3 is TGCGCCAGCAGCCGGGAAGGGGTCGTGAACACTGAAGCTTTCTTT. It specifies CASSREGVVNTEAFF.

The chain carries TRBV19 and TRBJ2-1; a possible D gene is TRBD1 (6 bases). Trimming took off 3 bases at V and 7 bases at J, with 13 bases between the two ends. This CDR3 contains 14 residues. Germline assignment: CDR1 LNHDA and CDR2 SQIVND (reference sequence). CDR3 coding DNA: TGTGCCAGTAGTATGAGGCAGGGGTGGAATGAGCAGTTCTTC. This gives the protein CASSMRQGWNEQFF.

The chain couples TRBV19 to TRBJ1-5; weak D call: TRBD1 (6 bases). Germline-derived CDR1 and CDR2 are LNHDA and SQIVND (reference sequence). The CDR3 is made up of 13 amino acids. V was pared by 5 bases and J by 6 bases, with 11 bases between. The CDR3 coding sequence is TGTGCCAGTAGTGTACAGGGAGGTCAGCCCCAGCATTTT. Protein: CASSVQGGQPQHF.

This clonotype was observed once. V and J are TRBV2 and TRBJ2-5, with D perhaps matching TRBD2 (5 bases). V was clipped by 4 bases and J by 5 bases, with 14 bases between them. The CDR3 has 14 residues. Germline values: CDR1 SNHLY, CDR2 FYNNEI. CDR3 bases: TGTGCCAGCAGTGGGACTTTCGAGGCGGAGACCCAGTACTTC. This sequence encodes CASSGTFEAETQYF.

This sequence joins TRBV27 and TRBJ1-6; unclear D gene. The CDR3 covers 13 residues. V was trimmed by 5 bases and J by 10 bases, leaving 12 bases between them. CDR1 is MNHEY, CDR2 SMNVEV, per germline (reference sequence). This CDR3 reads CASSTGLRSPLHF. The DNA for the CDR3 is TGTGCCAGCAGTACCGGTTTACGCTCACCCCTCCACTTT.

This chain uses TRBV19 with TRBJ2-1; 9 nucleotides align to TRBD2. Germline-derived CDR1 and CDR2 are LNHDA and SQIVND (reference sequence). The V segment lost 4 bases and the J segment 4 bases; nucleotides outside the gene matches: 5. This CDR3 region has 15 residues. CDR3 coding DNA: TGTGCCAGTAGTAGGCGGGAGGGTCCGTACAATGAGCAGTTCTTC. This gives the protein CASSRREGPYNEQFF.

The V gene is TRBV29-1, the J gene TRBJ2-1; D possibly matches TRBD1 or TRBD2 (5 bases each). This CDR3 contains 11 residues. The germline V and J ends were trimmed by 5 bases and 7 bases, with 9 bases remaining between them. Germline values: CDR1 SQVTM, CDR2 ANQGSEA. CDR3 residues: CSVYGGNEQFF. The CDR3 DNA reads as TGCAGCGTTTATGGGGGTAATGAGCAGTTCTTC.